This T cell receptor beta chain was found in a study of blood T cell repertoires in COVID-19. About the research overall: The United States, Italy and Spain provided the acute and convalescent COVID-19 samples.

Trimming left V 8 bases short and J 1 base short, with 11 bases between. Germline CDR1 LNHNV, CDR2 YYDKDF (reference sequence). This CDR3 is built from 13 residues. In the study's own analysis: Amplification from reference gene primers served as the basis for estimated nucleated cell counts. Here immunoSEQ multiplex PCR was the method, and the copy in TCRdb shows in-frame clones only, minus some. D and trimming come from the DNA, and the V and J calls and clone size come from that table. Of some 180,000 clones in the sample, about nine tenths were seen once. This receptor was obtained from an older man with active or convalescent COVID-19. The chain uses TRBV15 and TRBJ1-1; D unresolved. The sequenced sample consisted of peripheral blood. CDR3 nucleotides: TGTGCCACCTCCCGGCAGGAGAACACTGAAGCTTTCTTT. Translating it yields CATSRQENTEAFF.